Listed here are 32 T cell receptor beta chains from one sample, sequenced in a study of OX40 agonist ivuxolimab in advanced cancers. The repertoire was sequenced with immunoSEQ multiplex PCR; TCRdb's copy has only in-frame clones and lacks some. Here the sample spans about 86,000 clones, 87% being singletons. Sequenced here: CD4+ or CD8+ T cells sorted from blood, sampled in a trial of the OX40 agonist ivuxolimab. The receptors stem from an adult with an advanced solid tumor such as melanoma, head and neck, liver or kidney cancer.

In DNA form, the CDR3 reads TGTGCCAGCAGCCTGAACTGGGGCCACGAGCAGTACTTC. Translating gives CASSLNWGHEQYF. The V gene is TRBV11-2, the J gene TRBJ2-7; TRBD1 is a possible D gene (5 bases). The V gene lost 5 bases and the J gene lost 5 bases, with 13 bases spanning the gap. Germline lookup yields CDR1 SGHAT and CDR2 FQNNGV. The CDR3 spans 13 residues.

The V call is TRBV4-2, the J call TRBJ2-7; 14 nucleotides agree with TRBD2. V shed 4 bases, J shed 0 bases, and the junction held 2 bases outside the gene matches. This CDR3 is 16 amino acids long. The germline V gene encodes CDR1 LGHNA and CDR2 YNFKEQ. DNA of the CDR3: TGTGCCAGCAGCCGGACTAGCGGGGGGACCTCCTACGAGCAGTACTTC. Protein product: CASSRTSGGTSYEQYF.

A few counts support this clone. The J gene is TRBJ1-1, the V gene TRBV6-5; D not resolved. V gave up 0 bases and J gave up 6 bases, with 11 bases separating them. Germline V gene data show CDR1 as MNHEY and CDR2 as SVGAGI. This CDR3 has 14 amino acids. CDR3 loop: CASSYSGRAAEAFF. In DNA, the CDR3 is TGTGCCAGCAGTTACTCGGGGAGGGCGGCTGAAGCTTTCTTT.

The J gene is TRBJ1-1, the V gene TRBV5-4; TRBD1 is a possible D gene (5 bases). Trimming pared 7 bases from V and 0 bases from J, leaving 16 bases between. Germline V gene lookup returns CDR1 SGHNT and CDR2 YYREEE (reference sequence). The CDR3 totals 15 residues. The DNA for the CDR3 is TGTGCCAGCGTCGGCGGGACCCCGATGAACACTGAAGCTTTCTTT. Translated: CASVGGTPMNTEAFF.

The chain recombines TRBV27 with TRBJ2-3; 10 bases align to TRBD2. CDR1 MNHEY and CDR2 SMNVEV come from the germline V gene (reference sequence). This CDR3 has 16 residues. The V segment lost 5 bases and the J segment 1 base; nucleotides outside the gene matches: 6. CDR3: CASSASSGSRTDTQYF. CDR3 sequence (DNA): TGTGCCAGCAGTGCGTCTAGCGGGAGCCGCACAGATACGCAGTATTTT.

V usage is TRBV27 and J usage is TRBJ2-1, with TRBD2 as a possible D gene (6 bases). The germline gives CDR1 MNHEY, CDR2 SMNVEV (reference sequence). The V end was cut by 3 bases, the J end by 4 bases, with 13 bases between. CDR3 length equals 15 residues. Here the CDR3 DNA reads TGTGCCAGCAGTTTCGAGGCGGGACCTTACAATGAGCAGTTCTTC. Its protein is CASSFEAGPYNEQFF.

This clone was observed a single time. CDR3 residues: CASSPSTNEQFF. CDR3 DNA: TGTGCCAGCTCACCATCGACAAATGAGCAGTTCTTC. The chain carries TRBV18 and TRBJ2-1; D ambiguous. The germline V gene encodes CDR1 KGHSH and CDR2 LQKENI. The CDR3 covers 12 residues. Trimming pared 2 bases from V and 7 bases from J, leaving 6 bases between.

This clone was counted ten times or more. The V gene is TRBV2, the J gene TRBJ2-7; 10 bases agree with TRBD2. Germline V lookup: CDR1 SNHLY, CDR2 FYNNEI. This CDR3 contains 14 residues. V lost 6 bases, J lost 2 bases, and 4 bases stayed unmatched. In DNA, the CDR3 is TGTGCCAGCAGCTTAGGACTAGCGGCCTACGAGCAGTACTTC. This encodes CASSLGLAAYEQYF.

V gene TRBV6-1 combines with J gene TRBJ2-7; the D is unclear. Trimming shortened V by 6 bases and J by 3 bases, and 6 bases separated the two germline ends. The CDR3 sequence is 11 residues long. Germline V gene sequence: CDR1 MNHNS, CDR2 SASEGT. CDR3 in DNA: TGTGCCAGCAGAGACGGCTACGAGCAGTACTTC. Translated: CASRDGYEQYF.

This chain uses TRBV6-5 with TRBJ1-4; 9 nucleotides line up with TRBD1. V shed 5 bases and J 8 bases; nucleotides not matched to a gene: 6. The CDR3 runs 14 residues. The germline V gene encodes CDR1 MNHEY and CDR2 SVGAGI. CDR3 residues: CASSTDRGTEKLFF. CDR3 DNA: TGTGCCAGCAGTACGGACAGGGGAACCGAAAAACTGTTTTTT.

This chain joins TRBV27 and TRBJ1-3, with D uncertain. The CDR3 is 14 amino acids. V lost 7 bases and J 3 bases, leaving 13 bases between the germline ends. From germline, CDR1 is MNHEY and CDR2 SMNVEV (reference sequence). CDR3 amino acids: CASKEVTDGNTIYF. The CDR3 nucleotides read TGTGCCAGCAAAGAAGTGACGGATGGAAACACCATATATTTT.

CDR3 coding DNA: TGTGCCAGCAGCCATAGCAGTATCAATTCACCCCTCCACTTT. This encodes CASSHSSINSPLHF. The chain carries TRBV14 and TRBJ1-6; D is ambiguous. The germline V gene has CDR1 SGHDN and CDR2 FVKESK. The CDR3 loop spans 14 amino acids. Between the trimmed V and J ends, which lost 3 bases and 7 bases, there was a span of 10 bases.

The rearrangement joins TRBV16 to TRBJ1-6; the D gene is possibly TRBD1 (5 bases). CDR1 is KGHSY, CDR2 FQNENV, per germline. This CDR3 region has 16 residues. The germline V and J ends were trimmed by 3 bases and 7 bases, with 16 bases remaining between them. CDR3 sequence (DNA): TGTGCCAGCAGCCAGGTCCGGGGCACGGCCAATTCACCCCTCCACTTT. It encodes CASSQVRGTANSPLHF.

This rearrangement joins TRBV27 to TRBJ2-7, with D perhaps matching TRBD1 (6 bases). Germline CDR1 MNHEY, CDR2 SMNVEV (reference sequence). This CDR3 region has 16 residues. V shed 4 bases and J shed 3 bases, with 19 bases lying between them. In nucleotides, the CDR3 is TGTGCCAGCAGTTCGGTGACAGGCAGGGTATTCTACGAGCAGTACTTC. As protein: CASSSVTGRVFYEQYF.

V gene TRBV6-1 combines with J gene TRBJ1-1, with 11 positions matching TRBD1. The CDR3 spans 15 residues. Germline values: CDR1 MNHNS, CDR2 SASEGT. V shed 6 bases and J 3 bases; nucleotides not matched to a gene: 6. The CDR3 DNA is TGTGCCAGCAGAACCGGACAGGGGGCCGACACTGAAGCTTTCTTT. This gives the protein CASRTGQGADTEAFF.

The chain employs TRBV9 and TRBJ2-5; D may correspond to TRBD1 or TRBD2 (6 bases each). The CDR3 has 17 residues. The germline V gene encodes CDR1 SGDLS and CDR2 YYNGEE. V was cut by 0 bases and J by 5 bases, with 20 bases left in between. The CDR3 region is CASSVGGVGGEGETQYF. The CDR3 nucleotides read TGTGCCAGCAGCGTAGGAGGGGTCGGGGGCGAGGGTGAGACCCAGTACTTC.

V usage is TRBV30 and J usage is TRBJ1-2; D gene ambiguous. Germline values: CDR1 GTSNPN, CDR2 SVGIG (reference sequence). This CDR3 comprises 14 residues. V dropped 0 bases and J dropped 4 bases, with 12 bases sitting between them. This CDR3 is CAWSVLGLGYGYTF. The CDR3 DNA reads TGTGCCTGGAGTGTCCTGGGGTTGGGCTATGGCTACACCTTC. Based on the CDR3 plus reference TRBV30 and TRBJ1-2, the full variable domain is SQTIHQWPATLVQPVGSPLSLECTVEGTSNPNLYWYRQAAGRGLQLLFYSVGIGQISSEVPQNLSASRPQDRQFILSSKKLLLSDSGFYLCAWSVLGLGYGYTFGSGTRLTVV.

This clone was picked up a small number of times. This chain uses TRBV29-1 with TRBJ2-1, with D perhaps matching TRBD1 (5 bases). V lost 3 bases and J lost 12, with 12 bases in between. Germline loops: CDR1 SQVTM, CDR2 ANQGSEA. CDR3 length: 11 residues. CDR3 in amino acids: CSVDHGQGQFF. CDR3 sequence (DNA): TGCAGCGTTGACCATGGCCAGGGGCAGTTCTTC.

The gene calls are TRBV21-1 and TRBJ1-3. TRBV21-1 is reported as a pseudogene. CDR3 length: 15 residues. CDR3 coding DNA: TGTGCCAGCAGCAAATTTCGGGGTAACGGGAACACCATATATTTT. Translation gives CASSKFRGNGNTIYF.

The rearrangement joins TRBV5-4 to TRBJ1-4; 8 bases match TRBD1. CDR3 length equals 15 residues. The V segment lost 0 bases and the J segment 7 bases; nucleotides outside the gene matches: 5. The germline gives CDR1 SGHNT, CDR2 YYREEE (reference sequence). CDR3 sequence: CASSLAGQGGEKLFF. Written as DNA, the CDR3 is TGTGCCAGCAGCTTGGCTGGACAGGGAGGTGAAAAACTGTTTTTT.

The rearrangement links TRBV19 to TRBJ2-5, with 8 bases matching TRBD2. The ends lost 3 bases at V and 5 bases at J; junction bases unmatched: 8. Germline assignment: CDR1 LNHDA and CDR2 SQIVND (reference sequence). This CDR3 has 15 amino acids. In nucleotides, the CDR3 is TGTGCCAGTAGTATCTCCCGGGGGGGCGTCGAGACCCAGTACTTC. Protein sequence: CASSISRGGVETQYF. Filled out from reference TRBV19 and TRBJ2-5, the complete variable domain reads DGGITQSPKYLFRKEGQNVTLSCEQNLNHDAMYWYRQDPGQGLRLIYYSQIVNDFQKGDIAEGYSVSREKKESFPLTVTSAQKNPTAFYLCASSISRGGVETQYFGPGTRLLVL.

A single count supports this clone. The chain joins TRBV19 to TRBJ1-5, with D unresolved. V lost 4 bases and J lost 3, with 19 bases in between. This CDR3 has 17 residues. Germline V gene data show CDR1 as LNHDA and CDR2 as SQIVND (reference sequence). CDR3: CASSTGVGVGANQPQHF. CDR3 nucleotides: TGTGCCAGTAGTACCGGGGTCGGGGTTGGCGCCAATCAGCCCCAGCATTTT.

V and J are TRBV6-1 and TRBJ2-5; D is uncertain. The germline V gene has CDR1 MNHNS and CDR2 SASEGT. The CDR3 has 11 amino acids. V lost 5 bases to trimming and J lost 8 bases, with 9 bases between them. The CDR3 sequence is CASSYDQTQYF. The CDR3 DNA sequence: TGTGCCAGCAGTTACGACCAAACCCAGTACTTC.

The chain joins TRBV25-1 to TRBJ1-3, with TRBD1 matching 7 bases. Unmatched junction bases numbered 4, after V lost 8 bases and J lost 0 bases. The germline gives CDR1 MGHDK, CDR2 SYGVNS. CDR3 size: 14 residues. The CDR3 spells CASRDSLSGNTIYF. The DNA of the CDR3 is TGTGCCAGCCGGGACAGCCTCTCTGGAAACACCATATATTTT.

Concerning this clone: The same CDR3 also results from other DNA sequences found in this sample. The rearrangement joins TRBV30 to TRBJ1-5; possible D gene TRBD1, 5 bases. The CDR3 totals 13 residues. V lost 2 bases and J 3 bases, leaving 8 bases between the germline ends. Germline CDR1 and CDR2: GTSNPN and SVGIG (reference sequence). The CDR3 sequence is CAWSRGDNQPQHF. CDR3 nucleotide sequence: TGTGCCTGGAGTAGAGGGGACAATCAGCCCCAGCATTTT.

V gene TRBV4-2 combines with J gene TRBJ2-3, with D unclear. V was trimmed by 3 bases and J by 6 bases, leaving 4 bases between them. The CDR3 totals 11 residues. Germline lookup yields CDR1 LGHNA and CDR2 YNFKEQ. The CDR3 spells CASSQGDTQYF. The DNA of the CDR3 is TGTGCCAGCAGCCAGGGGGATACGCAGTATTTT.

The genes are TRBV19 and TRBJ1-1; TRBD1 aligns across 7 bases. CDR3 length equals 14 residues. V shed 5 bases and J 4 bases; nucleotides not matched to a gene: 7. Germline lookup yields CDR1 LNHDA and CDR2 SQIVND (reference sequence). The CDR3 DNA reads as TGTGCCAGTAGTCCGACAGGGTCTGCCACTGAAGCTTTCTTT. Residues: CASSPTGSATEAFF.

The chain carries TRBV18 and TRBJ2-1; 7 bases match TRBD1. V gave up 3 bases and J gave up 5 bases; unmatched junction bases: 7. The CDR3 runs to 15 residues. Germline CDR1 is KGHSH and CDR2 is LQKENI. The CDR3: CASSPFRQGHNEQFF. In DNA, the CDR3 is TGTGCCAGCTCACCCTTTCGACAGGGCCACAATGAGCAGTTCTTC.

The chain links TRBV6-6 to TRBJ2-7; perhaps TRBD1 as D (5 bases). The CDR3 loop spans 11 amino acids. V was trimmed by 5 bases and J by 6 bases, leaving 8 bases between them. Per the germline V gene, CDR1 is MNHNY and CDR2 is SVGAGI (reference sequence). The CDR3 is CASSLDIEQYF. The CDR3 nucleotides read TGTGCCAGCAGTCTGGACATCGAGCAGTACTTC.

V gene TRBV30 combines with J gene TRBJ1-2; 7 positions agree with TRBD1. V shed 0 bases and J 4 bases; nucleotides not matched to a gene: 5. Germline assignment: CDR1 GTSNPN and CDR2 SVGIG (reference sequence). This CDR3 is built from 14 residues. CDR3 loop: CAWSVFRGVYGYTF. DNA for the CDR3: TGTGCCTGGAGTGTCTTCAGGGGGGTCTATGGCTACACCTTC.

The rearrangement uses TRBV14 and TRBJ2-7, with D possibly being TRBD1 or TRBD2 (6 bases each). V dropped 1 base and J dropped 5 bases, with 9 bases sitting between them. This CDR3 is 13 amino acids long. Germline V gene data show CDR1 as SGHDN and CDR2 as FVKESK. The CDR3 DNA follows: TGTGCCAGCAGCCAAGCGGGGGCCCACGAGCAGTACTTC. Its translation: CASSQAGAHEQYF.

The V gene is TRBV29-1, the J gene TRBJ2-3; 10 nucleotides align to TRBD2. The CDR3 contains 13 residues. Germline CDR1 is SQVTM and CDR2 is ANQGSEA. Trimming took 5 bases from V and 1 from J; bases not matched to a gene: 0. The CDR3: CSVSGGGTDTQYF. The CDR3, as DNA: TGCAGCGTTAGCGGGGGGGGCACAGATACGCAGTATTTT.